The text below deals with one T cell receptor (beta chain). The library came from three nested PCR rounds adapted from ARM-PCR protocols. TCRdb re-called the multiplex PCR reads with MiXCR, one entry per CDR3 protein. The sample consists of 120,000 or so distinct CDR3 sequences, roughly 67% of them appearing once. RNA was extracted from bulk tissue without any cell sorting. Newly diagnosed lung cancer patients had thoracic surgery in China, August–November 2014, without prior chemotherapy. This entry belongs to a study of tumor and adjacent non-tumor tissue in lung cancer. Study-level information: There were 11 to 12 adenocarcinoma, a couple of squamous cell carcinoma and 1 small cell lung cancer cases. Aged about 31 to 85 years, patients included more than nine men and a few women with stage I to III disease.

The CDR3 sequence is 16 residues long. Trimming took 6 bases from V and 6 from J; bases not matched to a gene: 14. The chain is built from TRBV12-3 or TRBV12-4 and TRBJ2-5; 9 bases are shared with TRBD1. The sequencing input was lung tumor tissue. The sequence came from a man aged 30 to 39 with non-small cell lung cancer. The CDR3 nucleotides read TGTGCCAGCAGAAAACAGGGGGCTGGACAACAAAAGACCCAGTACTTC. It codes for CASRKQGAGQQKTQYF.